Listed here is a single T cell receptor beta chain. Its antigen remains unknown. This sample stems from a study of identifying expanded T cells in peripheral blood. Study observations and caveats: Differentially abundant clones: about 1.3 between replicates, 16.4 at 2 to 3 weeks, roughly 18 at four. Across healthy donors, higher total template counts meant significantly greater approximately 2-week count variance.

No infections or other immune events were documented during collection. Data came from immunoSEQ multiplex PCR; TCRdb stores just in-frame clones and leaves some out. The sample contains 81,000 or so clones, about four fifths of which appear only once. Looked up from germline, CDR1 is SGHRS and CDR2 is YFSETQ. The CDR3 covers 15 residues. J lost 7 bases, V lost 2 bases, and 10 bases had no gene match. Sequencing input: blood. The sequence came from a person aged 18-69 years in good health. V is TRBV5-1 and J is TRBJ1-1; TRBD1 agrees at 8 bases. The CDR3 reads CASSFSGTGGGEAFF. CDR3 bases: TGCGCCAGCAGCTTTTCCGGGACAGGAGGAGGTGAAGCTTTCTTT.